The 18 T cell receptor beta chains in this list originate from one sample, sequenced in a study of T cell responses to AZD1222 COVID-19 vaccine. Clones were sequenced by immunoSEQ multiplex PCR, and TCRdb holds only the in-frame ones, with some missing. In the table there are around 170,000 clones, 90% of which are singletons. The sequencing used peripheral blood, collected on day 0 of AZD1222 vaccination. The receptors were sampled from an adult in good health.

The chain couples TRBV2 to TRBJ1-5, with a tentative D call TRBD1 (5 bases). Germline V gene data show CDR1 as SNHLY and CDR2 as FYNNEI. V was clipped by 4 bases and J by 7 bases, with 8 bases between them. CDR3 size: 12 residues. The DNA of the CDR3 is TGTGCCAGCAGTGGACAGAGGCAGCCCCAGCATTTT. Amino acids: CASSGQRQPQHF.

The table lists this clone with many counts. The rearrangement joins TRBV6-6 to TRBJ1-1; 8 bases align to TRBD1. Germline CDR1 and CDR2: MNHNY and SVGAGI (reference sequence). V lost 0 bases to trimming and J lost 4 bases; unmatched junction nucleotides: 1. The CDR3 consists of 14 residues. The CDR3 sequence: CASSYSTGGTEAFF. The CDR3 bases are TGTGCCAGCAGTTACTCAACAGGGGGCACTGAAGCTTTCTTT.

The V and J genes are TRBV10-3 and TRBJ2-2; D not certain. The germline CDR1 and CDR2 sequences are ENHRY and SYGVKD. CDR3 length: 13 residues. Trimming removed 4 bases from V and 7 bases from J, with 10 bases in between. This CDR3 reads CAISVLANGELFF. DNA for the CDR3: TGTGCCATCAGTGTTTTGGCGAACGGGGAGCTGTTTTTT.

This chain joins TRBV2 and TRBJ2-5; 9 bases agree with TRBD2. The CDR3 runs to 16 residues. Germline CDR1 SNHLY, CDR2 FYNNEI. V shed 7 bases and J 5 bases; nucleotides not matched to a gene: 14. CDR3 protein: CASTPRGGGVWETQYF. The DNA for the CDR3 is TGTGCCAGCACCCCTCGGGGCGGGGGGGTTTGGGAGACCCAGTACTTC.

This clone showed up just a few times. The chain carries TRBV18 and TRBJ2-7; maybe TRBD2 (6 bases). There are 14 residues in the CDR3. The germline V gene has CDR1 KGHSH and CDR2 LQKENI. V lost 4 bases and J 4 bases, leaving 14 bases between the germline ends. The CDR3 loop reads CASSQPGLKYEQYF. The CDR3 bases are TGTGCCAGCTCACAACCGGGACTCAAATACGAGCAGTACTTC.

For the CDR3, the DNA is TGCGCCAGCAGGCGCGGGACTAGCGGGGGGGTTTCCGAGCTGTTTTTT. Protein sequence: CASRRGTSGGVSELFF. The V and J genes are TRBV10-2 and TRBJ2-2, with 16 bases that match TRBD2. Trimming cost V 6 bases and J 11 bases; bases outside gene matches: 9. This CDR3 has 16 residues. Germline V gene lookup returns CDR1 WSHSY and CDR2 SAAADI.

The sample holds one count of this clone. This chain joins TRBV7-3 and TRBJ2-1, with 7 nucleotides matching TRBD1. The CDR3 has 12 amino acids. Germline values: CDR1 SGHTA, CDR2 FQGTGA. V lost 2 bases to trimming and J lost 10 bases; unmatched junction nucleotides: 2. In DNA, the CDR3 is TGTGCCAGCAGCTTAGCAGGGGGAGAGCAGTTCTTC. It encodes CASSLAGGEQFF.

This clone was seen once. This rearrangement joins TRBV5-1 to TRBJ1-3; a weak D match, TRBD1 (6 bases). This CDR3 region has 16 residues. Germline V gives CDR1 SGHRS, CDR2 YFSETQ. Trimming shortened V by 5 bases and J by 1 base, and 16 bases separated the two germline ends. The chain's CDR3 is CASSREVQGSGNTIYF. The CDR3 DNA sequence: TGCGCCAGCAGTCGAGAGGTACAGGGTTCTGGAAACACCATATATTTT.

This clone was observed once. CDR3 bases: TGTGCCTGGAGTGGCACAGGTGGGGAAAAACTGTTTTTT. The encoded protein is CAWSGTGGEKLFF. The J gene is TRBJ1-4, the V gene TRBV30, with D possibly matching TRBD1 (5 bases). V shed 1 base and J shed 8 bases, with 11 bases lying between them. Germline values: CDR1 GTSNPN, CDR2 SVGIG (reference sequence). This CDR3 is built from 13 residues.

The rearrangement joins TRBV28 to TRBJ1-5, with 7 bases aligning to TRBD1. Germline lookup yields CDR1 MDHEN and CDR2 SYDVKM. Losses at the gene ends were 5 bases for V and 4 bases for J; bases not matched to a gene: 5. The CDR3 sequence is 14 residues long. CDR3 sequence (DNA): TGTGCCAGCAGTGTGGGACAGATGAATCAGCCCCAGCATTTT. Amino acids: CASSVGQMNQPQHF.

The chain combines TRBV7-2 with TRBJ1-2; no clear D. The germline V and J ends were trimmed by 5 bases and 0 bases, with 13 bases remaining between them. Germline CDR1 and CDR2: SGHTA and FQGNSA. The CDR3 is 15 residues long. CDR3 nucleotides: TGTGCCAGCAGCGTCGATCTAGTAACTAACTATGGCTACACCTTC. Translation gives CASSVDLVTNYGYTF.

The V call is TRBV28, the J call TRBJ1-2, with a tentative D call TRBD1 (5 bases). The length of the CDR3 is 14 residues. The germline V gene encodes CDR1 MDHEN and CDR2 SYDVKM. The V end lost 2 bases, the J end lost 4 bases, and 11 bases lay between the germline ends. CDR3 in amino acids: CASSLGTVRYGYTF. CDR3 DNA sequence: TGTGCCAGCAGTTTAGGGACGGTTCGCTATGGCTACACCTTC.

This chain uses TRBV7-2 with TRBJ1-5, with TRBD1 as a possible D gene (6 bases). Germline values: CDR1 SGHTA, CDR2 FQGNSA. The length of the CDR3 is 13 residues. Trimming removed 6 bases at V and 6 bases at J, with 12 bases between. CDR3 DNA sequence: TGTGCCAGCAGTCGCGGGGGCTTTCAGCCCCAGCATTTT. It codes for CASSRGGFQPQHF. Supplemented by reference TRBV7-2 and TRBJ1-5, the full variable domain reads GAGVSQSPSNKVTEKGKDVELRCDPISGHTALYWYRQSLGQGLEFLIYFQGNSAPDKSGLPSDRFSAERTGGSVSTLTIQRTQQEDSAVYLCASSRGGFQPQHFGDGTRLSIL.

The V call is TRBV30, the J call TRBJ2-4, with TRBD1 matching 9 bases. The CDR3 length is 17 residues. CDR1 is GTSNPN and CDR2 is SVGIG in the germline V gene (reference sequence). V shed 2 bases, J shed 0 bases, and the junction held 8 bases outside the gene matches. The CDR3 protein is CAWSFPGTGSAKNIQYF. The CDR3 bases are TGTGCCTGGAGTTTCCCCGGGACAGGGTCAGCCAAAAACATTCAGTACTTC. Complete variable domain (other parts from reference TRBV30 and TRBJ2-4): SQTIHQWPATLVQPVGSPLSLECTVEGTSNPNLYWYRQAAGRGLQLLFYSVGIGQISSEVPQNLSASRPQDRQFILSSKKLLLSDSGFYLCAWSFPGTGSAKNIQYFGAGTRLSVL.

This clone was seen only once. The V gene is TRBV19, the J gene TRBJ2-7; D is undetermined. This CDR3 has 13 residues. Germline loops: CDR1 LNHDA, CDR2 SQIVND (reference sequence). Trimming removed 2 bases from V and 1 base from J, with 6 bases in between. The CDR3 loop reads CASSISVSYEQYF. Here the CDR3 DNA reads TGTGCCAGTAGTATAAGCGTATCCTACGAGCAGTACTTC.

This chain joins TRBV2 and TRBJ1-3; 10 nucleotides line up with TRBD1. This CDR3 has 17 amino acids. With V trimmed by 8 bases and J by 3 bases, 13 bases remained unmatched. Germline values: CDR1 SNHLY, CDR2 FYNNEI. DNA for the CDR3: TGTGCCAGCGAGGACAGGGGGGCCCCCTCCTATGGAAACACCATATATTTT. Translation gives CASEDRGAPSYGNTIYF. The entire variable domain, with the rest obtained from reference TRBV2 and TRBJ1-3, is as follows: EPEVTQTPSHQVTQMGQEVILRCVPISNHLYFYWYRQILGQKVEFLVSFYNNEISEKSEIFDDQFSVERPDGSNFTLKIRSTKLEDSAMYFCASEDRGAPSYGNTIYFGEGSWLTVV.

This rearrangement joins TRBV29-1 to TRBJ1-5; 7 positions agree with TRBD1. CDR1 is SQVTM and CDR2 is ANQGSEA in the germline V gene. Trimming at V came to 6 bases and at J to 0 bases, leaving 2 bases not matched to a gene. This CDR3 contains 13 residues. CDR3 DNA: TGCAGCGTAACAGGGGATAGCAATCAGCCCCAGCATTTT. It is translated as CSVTGDSNQPQHF.

This chain joins TRBV10-3 and TRBJ1-4; unclear D gene. V lost 3 bases to trimming and J lost 0 bases, with 8 bases between them. Germline V gene data show CDR1 as ENHRY and CDR2 as SYGVKD. The CDR3 is 15 amino acids. In nucleotides, the CDR3 is TGTGCCATCAGTGATGGACCCGCAACTAATGAAAAACTGTTTTTT. Amino acid sequence: CAISDGPATNEKLFF.